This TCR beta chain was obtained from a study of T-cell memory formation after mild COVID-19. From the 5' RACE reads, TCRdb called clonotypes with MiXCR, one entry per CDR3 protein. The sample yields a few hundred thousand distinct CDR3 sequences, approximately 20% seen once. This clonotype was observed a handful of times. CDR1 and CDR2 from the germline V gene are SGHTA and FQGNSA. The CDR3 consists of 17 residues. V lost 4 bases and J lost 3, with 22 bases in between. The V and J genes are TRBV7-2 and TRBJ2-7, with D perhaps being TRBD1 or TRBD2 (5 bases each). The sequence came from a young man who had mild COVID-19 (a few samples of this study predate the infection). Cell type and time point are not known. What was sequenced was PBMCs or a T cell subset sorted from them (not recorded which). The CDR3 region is CASSSSPGTGNNYEQYF. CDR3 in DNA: TGTGCCAGCAGCTCATCCCCCGGGACCGGGAATAACTACGAGCAGTACTTC.